This T cell receptor beta chain comes out of a study of T cell clones after liver transplantation. The CDR3 sequence is 17 residues long. Germline V lookup: CDR1 SGHAT, CDR2 FQNNGV. The germline V and J ends were trimmed by 2 bases and 2 bases, with 18 bases remaining between them. Profiling relied on immunoSEQ multiplex PCR, and the TCRdb table lists in-frame clones only, not all of them. Seen here are tens of thousands of clones, 92% observed once, and the top ten hold approximately 0.92%. The sample holds one count of this clone. The input for sequencing was CD4+ T cells from blood, taken around 25 months after liver transplant. The chain uses TRBV11-2 and TRBJ1-1, with no clear D. The TCR comes from a human patient who received a liver transplant. Some T cells may have originated in the graft donor. The CDR3 bases are TGTGCCAGCAGCTTAAGATCGTCCCCCAGCGGCAACACTGAAGCTTTCTTT. As protein: CASSLRSSPSGNTEAFF.